The sequence of this T cell receptor beta chain was determined in a study of regulatory T cells in long-lasting Graves disease. Whole-study results and caveats: Newly diagnosed patients had higher TCR diversity than persistent Graves' patients did. More public clonotypes were shared by persistent patients (2,741) than by new patients (roughly 1,000).

The CDR3 covers 16 residues. Germline V gene lookup returns CDR1 MDHEN and CDR2 SYDVKM. V was shortened by 7 bases and J by 0 bases, with 13 bases between the two germline ends. The time point is: persistent/refractory GD, antithyroid drugs over 5 years with positive TRAb. Preparation of the TCR library used RNA extracted from PBMCs. Into tubes containing EDTA, 7.5 to 9.5 milliliters of peripheral blood were drawn. This clonotype came up many times. Its antigen is as yet unknown. Library construction for TCR beta used iRepertoire HTBI primers and Arm-PCR of CDR3 regions. How the authors handled the data: The samples yielded fewer than 75 TRBV and roughly 15 TRBJ segments. MiXCR, applied by TCRdb to the multiplex PCR reads, yields one record per CDR3 protein. The V and J calls shown here were made by TCRdb, not taken from the authors' results. The sample records under 450,000 distinct CDR3 sequences, approximately 23% being singletons.

Sequences were derived from peripheral blood mononuclear cells (PBMCs), sampled when the disease was refractory, from a patient treated with antithyroid drugs. This TCR came from a woman in her thirties or forties with Graves disease. The rearrangement uses TRBV28 and TRBJ2-6; a weak D match, TRBD1 (6 bases). The CDR3 protein is CASTHRVSSGANVLTF. CDR3 bases: TGTGCCAGCACCCACAGGGTCTCCTCTGGGGCCAACGTCCTGACTTTC.